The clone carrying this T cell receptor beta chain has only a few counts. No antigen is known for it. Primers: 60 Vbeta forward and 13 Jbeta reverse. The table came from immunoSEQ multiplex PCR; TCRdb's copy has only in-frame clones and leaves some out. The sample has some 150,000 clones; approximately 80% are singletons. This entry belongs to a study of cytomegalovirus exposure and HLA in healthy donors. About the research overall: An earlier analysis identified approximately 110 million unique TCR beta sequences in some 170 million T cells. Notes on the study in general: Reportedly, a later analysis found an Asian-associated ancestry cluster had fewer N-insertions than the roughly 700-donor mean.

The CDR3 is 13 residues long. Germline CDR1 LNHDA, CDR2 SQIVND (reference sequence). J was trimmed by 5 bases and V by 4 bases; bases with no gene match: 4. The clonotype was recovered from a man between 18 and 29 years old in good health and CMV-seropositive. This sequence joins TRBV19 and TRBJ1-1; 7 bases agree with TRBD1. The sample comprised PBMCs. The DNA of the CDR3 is TGTGCCAGTAGTAACAGGGGAGAAACTGAAGCTTTCTTT. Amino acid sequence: CASSNRGETEAFF.